These T cell receptor beta chains were read from a single sample in a study of blood T cells in healthy people across ages. TCRdb fed the 5' RACE reads into MiXCR, producing one record per CDR3 protein. This table holds about 830,000 distinct CDR3 sequences, approximately 65% found once. What was sequenced was blood. The receptors stem from a man aged 25-45 years in good health. Both conserved end residues are part of each CDR3. The order of the fields is CDR3 length, clone size, V gene, J gene, D gene, CDR3 DNA, CDR3 protein. A D gene is named only where the DNA matches it firmly. Not every row has a clone size; where given, it reads once, few, many or a size class.

cdr3_length: 13
clone_size: NA
v_call: TRBV29-1
j_call: TRBJ1-3
d_call: NA
cdr3_nt: TGCAGCGTGGTTACAGAGAACGGAAACACCATATATTTT
cdr3_aa: CSVVTENGNTIYF

cdr3_length: 14
clone_size: NA
v_call: TRBV5-1
j_call: TRBJ1-6
d_call: TRBD1
cdr3_nt: TGCGCCAGCAGCTGGACAGGGAATGATTCACCCCTCCACTTT
cdr3_aa: CASSWTGNDSPLHF

cdr3_length: 13
clone_size: NA
v_call: TRBV6-6
j_call: TRBJ2-7
d_call: NA
cdr3_nt: TGTGCCAGCAGTTATACGGCTCCGGACGAGCAGTACTTC
cdr3_aa: CASSYTAPDEQYF

cdr3_length: 15
clone_size: few
v_call: TRBV20-1
j_call: TRBJ2-7
d_call: NA
cdr3_nt: TGCAGTGCTAGAGAACTCCAGGATATGTTCTACGAGCAGTACTTC
cdr3_aa: CSARELQDMFYEQYF

cdr3_length: 15
clone_size: NA
v_call: TRBV4-3
j_call: TRBJ2-3
d_call: TRBD1
cdr3_nt: TGCGCCAGCAGCCAAACAGGGGGCGGGACAGATACGCAGTATTTT
cdr3_aa: CASSQTGGGTDTQYF

cdr3_length: 13
clone_size: NA
v_call: TRBV3-1
j_call: TRBJ2-5
d_call: NA
cdr3_nt: TGTGCCAGCAGCCAGTGGGACCGAAAGACCCAGTACTTC
cdr3_aa: CASSQWDRKTQYF

cdr3_length: 16
clone_size: NA
v_call: TRBV6-2/TRBV6-3
j_call: TRBJ2-1
d_call: NA
cdr3_nt: TGTGCCAGCACCTGGACAGTGCGCAGGGTTTACAATGAGCAGTTCTTC
cdr3_aa: CASTWTVRRVYNEQFF

cdr3_length: 15
clone_size: NA
v_call: TRBV6-1
j_call: TRBJ2-1
d_call: NA
cdr3_nt: TGTGCCAGCAGTAAAACTAGGTCGATCCACAATGAGCAGTTCTTC
cdr3_aa: CASSKTRSIHNEQFF

cdr3_length: 16
clone_size: once
v_call: TRBV6-1
j_call: TRBJ2-3
d_call: NA
cdr3_nt: TGTGCCAGCAGTGAAGTTTTAGGAGGGATCACAGATACGCAGTATTTT
cdr3_aa: CASSEVLGGITDTQYF

cdr3_length: 16
clone_size: few
v_call: TRBV10-3
j_call: TRBJ2-1
d_call: TRBD2
cdr3_nt: TGTGCCATCAGACCCGGGACTAGCGGGGGGGCATACGAGCAGTTCTTC
cdr3_aa: CAIRPGTSGGAYEQFF

cdr3_length: 13
clone_size: many
v_call: TRBV6-2/TRBV6-3
j_call: TRBJ2-7
d_call: NA
cdr3_nt: TGTGCCAGCAGTAATGGGGAAGAATACGAGCAGTACTTC
cdr3_aa: CASSNGEEYEQYF

cdr3_length: 13
clone_size: NA
v_call: TRBV11-3
j_call: TRBJ2-7
d_call: TRBD1
cdr3_nt: TGTGCCAGCAGCTTATGGACAGGCTACGAGCAGTACTTC
cdr3_aa: CASSLWTGYEQYF

cdr3_length: 13
clone_size: NA
v_call: TRBV12-3/TRBV12-4
j_call: TRBJ2-7
d_call: NA
cdr3_nt: TGTGCCAGCTGGGCAGGCGCAACCTACGAGCAGTACTTC
cdr3_aa: CASWAGATYEQYF

cdr3_length: 15
clone_size: NA
v_call: TRBV6-2/TRBV6-3
j_call: TRBJ2-6
d_call: NA
cdr3_nt: TGTGCCAGCAGTCAAAGGAGATCTGGGGCCAACGTCCTGACTTTC
cdr3_aa: CASSQRRSGANVLTF

cdr3_length: 16
clone_size: many
v_call: TRBV12-3/TRBV12-4
j_call: TRBJ2-3
d_call: TRBD1
cdr3_nt: TGTGCCAGCAGTTACAGGACAGGGGATAGCACAGATACGCAGTATTTT
cdr3_aa: CASSYRTGDSTDTQYF

cdr3_length: 17
clone_size: NA
v_call: TRBV11-3
j_call: TRBJ2-5
d_call: TRBD2
cdr3_nt: TGTGCCAGCAGCTCCGGGACTAGCGGGGTAGGACGGGAGACCCAGTACTTC
cdr3_aa: CASSSGTSGVGRETQYF

cdr3_length: 15
clone_size: NA
v_call: TRBV7-9
j_call: TRBJ2-3
d_call: TRBD2
cdr3_nt: TGTGCCAGCAGCGGTAGCGGGGGGGCCGGAGATACGCAGTATTTT
cdr3_aa: CASSGSGGAGDTQYF